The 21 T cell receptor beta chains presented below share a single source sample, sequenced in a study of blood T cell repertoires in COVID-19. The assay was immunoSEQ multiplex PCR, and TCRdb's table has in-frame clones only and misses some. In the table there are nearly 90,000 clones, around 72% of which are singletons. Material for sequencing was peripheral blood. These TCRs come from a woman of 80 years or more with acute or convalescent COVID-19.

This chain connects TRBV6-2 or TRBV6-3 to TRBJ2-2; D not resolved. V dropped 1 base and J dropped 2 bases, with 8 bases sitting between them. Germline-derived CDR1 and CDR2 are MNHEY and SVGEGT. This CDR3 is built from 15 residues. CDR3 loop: CASSYWQRNTGELFF. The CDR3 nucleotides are TGTGCCAGCAGTTACTGGCAGCGTAACACCGGGGAGCTGTTTTTT.

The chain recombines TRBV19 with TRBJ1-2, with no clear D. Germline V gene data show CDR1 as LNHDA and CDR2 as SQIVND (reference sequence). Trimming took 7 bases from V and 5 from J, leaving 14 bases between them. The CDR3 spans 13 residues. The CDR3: CASTLTGRYGYTF. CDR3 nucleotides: TGTGCCAGTACCCTGACGGGGAGGTATGGCTACACCTTC.

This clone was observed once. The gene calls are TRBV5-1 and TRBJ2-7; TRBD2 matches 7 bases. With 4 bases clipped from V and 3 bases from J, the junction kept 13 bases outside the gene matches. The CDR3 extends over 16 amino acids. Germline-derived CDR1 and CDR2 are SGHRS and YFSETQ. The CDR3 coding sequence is TGCGCCAGCAGCCAGAACCCCGGGAGGTCTCTCTACGAGCAGTACTTC. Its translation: CASSQNPGRSLYEQYF. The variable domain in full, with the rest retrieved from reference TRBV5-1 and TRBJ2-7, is KAGVTQTPRYLIKTRGQQVTLSCSPISGHRSVSWYQQTPGQGLQFLFEYFSETQRNKGNFPGRFSGRQFSNSRSEMNVSTLELGDSALYLCASSQNPGRSLYEQYFGPGTRLTVT.

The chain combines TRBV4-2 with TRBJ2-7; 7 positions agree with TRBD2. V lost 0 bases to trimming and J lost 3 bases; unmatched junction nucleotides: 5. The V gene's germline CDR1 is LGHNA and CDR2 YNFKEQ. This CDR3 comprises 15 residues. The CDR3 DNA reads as TGTGCCAGCAGCCAAGAAGGACGGGGGGACTACGAGCAGTACTTC. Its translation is CASSQEGRGDYEQYF.

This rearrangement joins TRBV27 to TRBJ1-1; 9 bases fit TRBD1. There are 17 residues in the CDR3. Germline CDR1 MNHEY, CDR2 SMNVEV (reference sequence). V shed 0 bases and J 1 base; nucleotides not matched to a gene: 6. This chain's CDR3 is CASSLSYRGRRNTEAFF. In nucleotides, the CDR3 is TGTGCCAGCAGTTTATCGTACAGGGGGCGCAGGAACACTGAAGCTTTCTTT.

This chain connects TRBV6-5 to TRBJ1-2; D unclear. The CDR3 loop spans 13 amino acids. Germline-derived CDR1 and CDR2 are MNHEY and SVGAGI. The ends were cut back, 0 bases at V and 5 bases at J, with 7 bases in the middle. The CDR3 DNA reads TGTGCCAGCAGTTACTCGAGTCCATATGGCTACACCTTC. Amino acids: CASSYSSPYGYTF.

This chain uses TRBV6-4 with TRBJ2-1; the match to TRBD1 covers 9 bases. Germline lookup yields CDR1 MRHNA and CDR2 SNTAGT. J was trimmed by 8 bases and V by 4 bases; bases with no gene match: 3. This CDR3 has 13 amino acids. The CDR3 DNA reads TGTGCCAGCAGTGTACGACAGGGGGATGAGCAGTTCTTC. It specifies CASSVRQGDEQFF.

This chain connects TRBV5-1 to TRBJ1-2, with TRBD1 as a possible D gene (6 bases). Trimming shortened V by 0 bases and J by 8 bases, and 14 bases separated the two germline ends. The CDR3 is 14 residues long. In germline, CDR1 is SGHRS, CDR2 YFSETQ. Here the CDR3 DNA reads TGCGCCAGCAGCTTGGATGTGGGGGCGCGGGGCTACACCTTC. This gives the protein CASSLDVGARGYTF. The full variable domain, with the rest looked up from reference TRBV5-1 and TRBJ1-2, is KAGVTQTPRYLIKTRGQQVTLSCSPISGHRSVSWYQQTPGQGLQFLFEYFSETQRNKGNFPGRFSGRQFSNSRSEMNVSTLELGDSALYLCASSLDVGARGYTFGSGTRLTVV.

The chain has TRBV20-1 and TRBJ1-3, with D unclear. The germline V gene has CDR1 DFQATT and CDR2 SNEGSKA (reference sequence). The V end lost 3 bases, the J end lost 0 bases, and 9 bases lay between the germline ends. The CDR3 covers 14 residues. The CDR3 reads CSASYGSSGNTIYF. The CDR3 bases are TGCAGTGCTAGTTACGGGAGCTCTGGAAACACCATATATTTT.

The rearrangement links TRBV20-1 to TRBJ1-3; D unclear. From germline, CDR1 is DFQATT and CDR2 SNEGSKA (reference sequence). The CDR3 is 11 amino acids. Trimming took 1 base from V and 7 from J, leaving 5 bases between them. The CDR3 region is CSARGGNTIYF. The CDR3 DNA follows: TGCAGTGCTAGAGGAGGGAACACCATATATTTT.

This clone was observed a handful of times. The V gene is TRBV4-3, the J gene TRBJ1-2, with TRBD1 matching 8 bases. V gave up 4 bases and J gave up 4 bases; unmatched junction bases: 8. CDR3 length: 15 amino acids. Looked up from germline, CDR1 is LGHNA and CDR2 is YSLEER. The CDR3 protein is CASSRTGLIPYGYTF. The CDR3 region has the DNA TGCGCCAGCAGCCGGACAGGGCTGATTCCCTATGGCTACACCTTC.

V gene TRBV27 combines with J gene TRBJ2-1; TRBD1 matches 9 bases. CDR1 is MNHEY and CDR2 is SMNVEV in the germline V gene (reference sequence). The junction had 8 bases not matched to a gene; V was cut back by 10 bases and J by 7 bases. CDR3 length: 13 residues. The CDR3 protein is CAIGTGIMNEQFF. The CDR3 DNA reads TGTGCCATAGGGACAGGGATCATGAATGAGCAGTTCTTC.

CDR3 sequence: CASGTGGYYPRAFF. The CDR3 DNA sequence: TGTGCCAGTGGGACAGGGGGCTATTACCCCCGGGCTTTCTTT. V usage is TRBV6-6 and J usage is TRBJ1-1; 12 bases are a match to TRBD1. The CDR3 spans 14 residues. Germline CDR1 is MNHNY and CDR2 is SVGAGI (reference sequence). V dropped 9 bases and J dropped 11; count of bases not matched to a gene: 13.

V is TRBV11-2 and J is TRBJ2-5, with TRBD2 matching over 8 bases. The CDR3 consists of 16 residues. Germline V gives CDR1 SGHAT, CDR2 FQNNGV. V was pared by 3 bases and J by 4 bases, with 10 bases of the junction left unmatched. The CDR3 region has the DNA TGTGCCAGCAGCTTTTTGGCGGGGGGCCGGGGAGAGACCCAGTACTTC. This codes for CASSFLAGGRGETQYF.

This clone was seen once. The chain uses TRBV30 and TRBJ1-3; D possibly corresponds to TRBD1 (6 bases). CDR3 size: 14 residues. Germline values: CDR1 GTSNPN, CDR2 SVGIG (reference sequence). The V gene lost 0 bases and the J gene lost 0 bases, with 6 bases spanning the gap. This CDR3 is CAWSVGHSGNTIYF. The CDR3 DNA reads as TGTGCCTGGAGTGTGGGACACTCTGGAAACACCATATATTTT.

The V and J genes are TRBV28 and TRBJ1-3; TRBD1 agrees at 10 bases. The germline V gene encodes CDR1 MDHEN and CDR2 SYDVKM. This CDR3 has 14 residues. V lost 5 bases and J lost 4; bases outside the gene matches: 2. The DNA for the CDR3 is TGTGCCAGCAGTGTGACAGGGGGCGGAAACACCATATATTTT. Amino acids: CASSVTGGGNTIYF.

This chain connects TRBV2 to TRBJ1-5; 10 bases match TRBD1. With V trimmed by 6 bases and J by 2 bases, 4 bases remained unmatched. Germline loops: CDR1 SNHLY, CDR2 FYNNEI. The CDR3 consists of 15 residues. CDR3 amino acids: CASRGQGIRNQPQHF. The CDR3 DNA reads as TGTGCCAGCAGGGGACAGGGGATTCGCAATCAGCCCCAGCATTTT. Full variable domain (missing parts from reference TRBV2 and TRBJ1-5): EPEVTQTPSHQVTQMGQEVILRCVPISNHLYFYWYRQILGQKVEFLVSFYNNEISEKSEIFDDQFSVERPDGSNFTLKIRSTKLEDSAMYFCASRGQGIRNQPQHFGDGTRLSIL.

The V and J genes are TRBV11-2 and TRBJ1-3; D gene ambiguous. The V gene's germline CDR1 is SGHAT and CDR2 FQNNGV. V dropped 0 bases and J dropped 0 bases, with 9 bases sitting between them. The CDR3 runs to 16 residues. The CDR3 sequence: CASSLDTANSGNTIYF. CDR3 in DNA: TGTGCCAGCAGCTTAGACACAGCAAACTCTGGAAACACCATATATTTT.

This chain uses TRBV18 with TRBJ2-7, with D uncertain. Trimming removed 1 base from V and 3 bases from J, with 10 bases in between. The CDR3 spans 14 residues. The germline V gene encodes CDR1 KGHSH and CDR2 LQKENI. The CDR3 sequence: CASSPLSAGYEQYF. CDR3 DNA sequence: TGTGCCAGCTCACCACTGTCGGCAGGCTACGAGCAGTACTTC.

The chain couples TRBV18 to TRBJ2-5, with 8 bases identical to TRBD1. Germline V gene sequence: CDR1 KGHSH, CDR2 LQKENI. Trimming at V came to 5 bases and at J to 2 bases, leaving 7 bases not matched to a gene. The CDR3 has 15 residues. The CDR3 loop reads CASSSPGGKQETQYF. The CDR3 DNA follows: TGTGCCAGCTCAAGCCCAGGGGGCAAACAAGAGACCCAGTACTTC.

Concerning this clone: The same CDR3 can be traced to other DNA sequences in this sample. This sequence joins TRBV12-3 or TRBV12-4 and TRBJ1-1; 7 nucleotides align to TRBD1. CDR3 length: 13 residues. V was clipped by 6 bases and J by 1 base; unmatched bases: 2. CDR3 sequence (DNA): TGTGCCAGCAGCAGACAGGGGAACACTGAAGCTTTCTTT. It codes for CASSRQGNTEAFF.